This TCR beta chain appears in the sequencing data of a study of cytomegalovirus exposure and HLA in healthy donors. A multiplex PCR was run with 60 Vbeta primers and 13 Jbeta primers. Method: immunoSEQ multiplex PCR; TCRdb's copy keeps in-frame clones and lacks some. The table records about 280,000 clones, around 90% of them present only once. CDR3 size: 15 residues. Germline CDR1 LGHNT, CDR2 FRNRAP. With V trimmed by 7 bases and J by 5 bases, 7 bases remained unmatched. The chain links TRBV12-5 to TRBJ2-2, with 10 bases identical to TRBD1. The sample comprised PBMCs. This receptor was identified in a young woman in good health and CMV-seronegative. The CDR3 reads CASAKDRGLTGELFF. CDR3 coding DNA: TGTGCTAGTGCCAAAGACAGGGGGCTTACCGGGGAGCTGTTTTTT.